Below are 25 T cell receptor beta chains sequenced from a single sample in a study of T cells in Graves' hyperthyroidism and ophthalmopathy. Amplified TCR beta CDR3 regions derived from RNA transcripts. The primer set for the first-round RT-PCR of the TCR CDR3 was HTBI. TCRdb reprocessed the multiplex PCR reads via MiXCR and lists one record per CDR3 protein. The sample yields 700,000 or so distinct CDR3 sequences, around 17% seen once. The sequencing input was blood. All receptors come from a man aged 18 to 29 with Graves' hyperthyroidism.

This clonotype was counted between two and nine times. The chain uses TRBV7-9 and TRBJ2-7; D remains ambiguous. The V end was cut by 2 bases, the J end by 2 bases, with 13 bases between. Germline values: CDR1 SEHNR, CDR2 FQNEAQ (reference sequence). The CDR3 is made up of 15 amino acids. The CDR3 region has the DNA TGTGCCAGCAGCTTACCCTTGGGATCCGCCTACGAGCAGTACTTC. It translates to CASSLPLGSAYEQYF. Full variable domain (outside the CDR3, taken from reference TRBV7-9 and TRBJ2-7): DTGVSQNPRHKITKRGQNVTFRCDPISEHNRLYWYRQTLGQGPEFLTYFQNEAQLEKSRLLSDRFSAERPKGSFSTLEIQRTEQGDSAMYLCASSLPLGSAYEQYFGPGTRLTVT.

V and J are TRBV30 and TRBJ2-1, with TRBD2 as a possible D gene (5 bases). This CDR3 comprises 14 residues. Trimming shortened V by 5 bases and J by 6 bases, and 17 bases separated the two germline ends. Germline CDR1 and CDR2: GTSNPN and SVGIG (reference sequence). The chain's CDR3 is CAWQSGPRTNEQFF. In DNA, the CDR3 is TGTGCCTGGCAGAGCGGACCCCGAACCAATGAGCAGTTCTTC.

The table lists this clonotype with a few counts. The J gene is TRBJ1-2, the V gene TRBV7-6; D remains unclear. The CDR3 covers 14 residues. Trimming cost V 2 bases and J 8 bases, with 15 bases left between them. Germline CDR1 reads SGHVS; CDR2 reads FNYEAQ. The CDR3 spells CASSLRSLAEGYTF. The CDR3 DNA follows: TGTGCCAGCAGCTTAAGAAGCCTCGCCGAAGGCTACACCTTC.

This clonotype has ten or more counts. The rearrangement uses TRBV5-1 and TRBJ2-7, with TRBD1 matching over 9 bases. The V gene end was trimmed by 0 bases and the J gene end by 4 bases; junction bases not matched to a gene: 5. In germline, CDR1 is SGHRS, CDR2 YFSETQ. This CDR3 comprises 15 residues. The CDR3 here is CASSLDAGQGYEQYF. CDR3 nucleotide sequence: TGCGCCAGCAGCTTGGATGCGGGACAGGGTTACGAGCAGTACTTC.

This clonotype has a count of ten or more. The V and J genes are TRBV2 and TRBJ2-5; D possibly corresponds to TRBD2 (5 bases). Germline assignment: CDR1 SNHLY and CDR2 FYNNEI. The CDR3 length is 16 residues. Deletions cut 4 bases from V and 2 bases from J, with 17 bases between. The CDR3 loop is CASSARVGVQQETQYF. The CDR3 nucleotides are TGTGCCAGCAGTGCCCGGGTCGGGGTGCAACAAGAGACCCAGTACTTC.

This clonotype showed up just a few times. CDR3 sequence reads: CATGQQETQYF. The CDR3 nucleotides read TGTGCCACGGGACAGCAAGAGACCCAGTACTTC. V and J are TRBV2 and TRBJ2-5, with TRBD1 matching 7 bases. CDR1 is SNHLY and CDR2 is FYNNEI in the germline V gene. J was trimmed by 2 bases and V by 10 bases; bases with no gene match: 1. The CDR3 consists of 11 residues.

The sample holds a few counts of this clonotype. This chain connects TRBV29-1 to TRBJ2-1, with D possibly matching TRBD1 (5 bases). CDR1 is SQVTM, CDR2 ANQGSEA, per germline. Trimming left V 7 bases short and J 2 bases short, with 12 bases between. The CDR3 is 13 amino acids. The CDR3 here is CSAEGVAYNEQFF. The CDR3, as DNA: TGCAGCGCAGAAGGGGTCGCCTACAATGAGCAGTTCTTC.

This chain's CDR3 is CASIPIDPSDTEAFF. The CDR3 nucleotides read TGTGCCAGCATTCCAATAGACCCTTCGGACACTGAAGCTTTCTTT. The J gene is TRBJ1-1, the V gene TRBV28; no firm D call. Germline lookup yields CDR1 MDHEN and CDR2 SYDVKM. CDR3 length equals 15 residues. The V end lost 7 bases, the J end lost 3 bases, and 18 bases lay between the germline ends.

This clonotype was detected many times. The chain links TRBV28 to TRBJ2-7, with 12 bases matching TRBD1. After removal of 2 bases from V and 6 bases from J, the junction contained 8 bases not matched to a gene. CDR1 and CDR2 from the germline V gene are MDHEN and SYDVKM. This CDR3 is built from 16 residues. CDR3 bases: TGTGCCAGCAGTTTAGGAATAGGGACAGGGGGCGGCGAGCAGTACTTC. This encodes CASSLGIGTGGGEQYF.

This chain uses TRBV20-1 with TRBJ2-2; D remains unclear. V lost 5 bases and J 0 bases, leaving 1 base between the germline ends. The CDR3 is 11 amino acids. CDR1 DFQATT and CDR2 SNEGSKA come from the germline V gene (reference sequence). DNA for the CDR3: TGCAGTGCTCCGAACACCGGGGAGCTGTTTTTT. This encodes CSAPNTGELFF.

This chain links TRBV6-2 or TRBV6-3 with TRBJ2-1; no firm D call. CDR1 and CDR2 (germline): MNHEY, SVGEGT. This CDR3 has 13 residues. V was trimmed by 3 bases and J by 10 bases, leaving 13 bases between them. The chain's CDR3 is CASSYYRGREQFF. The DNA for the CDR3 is TGTGCCAGCAGTTATTACCGTGGTCGAGAGCAGTTCTTC.

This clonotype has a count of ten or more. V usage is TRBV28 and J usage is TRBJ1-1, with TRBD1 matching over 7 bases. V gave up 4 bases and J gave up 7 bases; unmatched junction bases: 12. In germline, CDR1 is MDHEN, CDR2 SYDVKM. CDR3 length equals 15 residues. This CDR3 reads CASSSPQTRGSEAFF. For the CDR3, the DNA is TGTGCCAGCAGTTCCCCTCAAACCAGGGGGAGTGAAGCTTTCTTT.

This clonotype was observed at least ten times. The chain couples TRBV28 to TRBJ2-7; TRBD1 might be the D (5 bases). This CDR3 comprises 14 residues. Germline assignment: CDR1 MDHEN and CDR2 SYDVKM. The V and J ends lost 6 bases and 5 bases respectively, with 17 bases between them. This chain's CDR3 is CASSTTARVHEQYF. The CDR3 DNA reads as TGTGCCAGCAGCACCACCGCCAGGGTCCACGAGCAGTACTTC.

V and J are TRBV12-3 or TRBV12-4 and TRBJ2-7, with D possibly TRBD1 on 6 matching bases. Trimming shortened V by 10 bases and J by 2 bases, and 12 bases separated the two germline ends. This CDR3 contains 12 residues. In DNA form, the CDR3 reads TGTGCCACTGCAGGGGACCCCTACGAGCAGTACTTC. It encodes CATAGDPYEQYF.

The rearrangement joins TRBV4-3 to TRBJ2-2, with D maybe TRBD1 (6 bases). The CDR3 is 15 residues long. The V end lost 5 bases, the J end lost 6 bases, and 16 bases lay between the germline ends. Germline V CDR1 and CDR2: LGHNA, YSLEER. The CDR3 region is CASSKGTRGSGELFF. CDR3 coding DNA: TGCGCCAGCAGCAAAGGGACCAGGGGCTCCGGGGAGCTGTTTTTT.

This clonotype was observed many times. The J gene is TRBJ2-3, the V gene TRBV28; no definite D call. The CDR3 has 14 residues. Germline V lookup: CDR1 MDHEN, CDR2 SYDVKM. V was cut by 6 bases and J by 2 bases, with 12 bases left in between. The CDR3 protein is CASRHPSFTDTQYF. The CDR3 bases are TGTGCCAGCAGACACCCATCCTTCACAGATACGCAGTATTTT.

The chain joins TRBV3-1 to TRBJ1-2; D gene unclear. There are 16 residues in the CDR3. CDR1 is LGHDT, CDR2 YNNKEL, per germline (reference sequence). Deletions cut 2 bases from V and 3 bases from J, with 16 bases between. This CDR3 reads CASSQYKRAPHYGYTF. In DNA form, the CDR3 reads TGTGCCAGCAGCCAATACAAGAGGGCGCCCCACTATGGCTACACCTTC.

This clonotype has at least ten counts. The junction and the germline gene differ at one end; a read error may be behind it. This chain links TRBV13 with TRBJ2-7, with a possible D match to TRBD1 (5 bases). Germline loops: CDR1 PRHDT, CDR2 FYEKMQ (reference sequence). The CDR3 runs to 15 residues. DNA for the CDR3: TGTGCCAGCAGCCTAGGGGCAGGGTGGCTAAACGAGCAGTACTTC. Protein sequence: CASSLGAGWLNEQYF.

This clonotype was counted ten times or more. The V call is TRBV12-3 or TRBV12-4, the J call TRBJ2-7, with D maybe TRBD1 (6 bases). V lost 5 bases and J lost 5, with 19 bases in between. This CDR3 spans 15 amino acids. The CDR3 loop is CASSPYRAVLDEQYF. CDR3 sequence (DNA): TGTGCCAGCAGTCCATACAGGGCAGTTTTGGACGAGCAGTACTTC.

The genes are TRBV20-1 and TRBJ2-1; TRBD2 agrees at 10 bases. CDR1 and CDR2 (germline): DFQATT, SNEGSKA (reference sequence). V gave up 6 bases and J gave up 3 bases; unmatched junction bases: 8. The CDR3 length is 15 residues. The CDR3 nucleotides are TGCAGTGCCCGGACTAGCGGATTTTTCTACAATGAGCAGTTCTTC. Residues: CSARTSGFFYNEQFF.

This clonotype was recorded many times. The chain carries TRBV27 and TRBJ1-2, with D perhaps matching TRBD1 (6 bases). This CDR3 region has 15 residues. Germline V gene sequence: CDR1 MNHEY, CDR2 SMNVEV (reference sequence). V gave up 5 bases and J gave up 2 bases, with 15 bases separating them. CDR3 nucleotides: TGTGCCAGCAGTCCCGGACAGAAAGCAAACTATGGCTACACCTTC. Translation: CASSPGQKANYGYTF.

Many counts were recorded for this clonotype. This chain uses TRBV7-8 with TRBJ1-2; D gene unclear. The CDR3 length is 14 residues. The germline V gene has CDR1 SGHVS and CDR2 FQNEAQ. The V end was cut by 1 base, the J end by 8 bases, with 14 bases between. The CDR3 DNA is TGTGCCAGCAGCTTAGTACAAGGAGCTAGGGGCTACACCTTC. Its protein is CASSLVQGARGYTF.

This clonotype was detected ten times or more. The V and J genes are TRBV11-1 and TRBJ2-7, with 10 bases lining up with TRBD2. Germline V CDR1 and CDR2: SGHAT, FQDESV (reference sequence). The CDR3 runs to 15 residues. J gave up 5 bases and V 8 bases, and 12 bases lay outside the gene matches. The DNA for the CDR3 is TGTGCCAGCGCCTTACACTCTAGCGGGAGTGACGAGCAGTACTTC. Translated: CASALHSSGSDEQYF.

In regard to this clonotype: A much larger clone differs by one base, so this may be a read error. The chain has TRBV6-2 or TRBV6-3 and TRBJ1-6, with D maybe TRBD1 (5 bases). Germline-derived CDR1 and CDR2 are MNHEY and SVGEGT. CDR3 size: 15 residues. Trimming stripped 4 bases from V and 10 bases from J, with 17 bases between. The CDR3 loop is CASSSLQSGGSPLHF. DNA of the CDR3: TGTGCCAGCAGTTCTCTACAGAGCGGGGGGTCACCCCTCCACTTT.

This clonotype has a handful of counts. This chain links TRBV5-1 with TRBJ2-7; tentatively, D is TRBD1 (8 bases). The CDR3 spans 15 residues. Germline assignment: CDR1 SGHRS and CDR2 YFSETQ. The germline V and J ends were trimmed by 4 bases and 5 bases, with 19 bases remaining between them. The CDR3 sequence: CASSQVTGGGDEQYF. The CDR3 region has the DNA TGCGCCAGCAGCCAAGTCACAGGGGGGGGGGACGAGCAGTACTTC.